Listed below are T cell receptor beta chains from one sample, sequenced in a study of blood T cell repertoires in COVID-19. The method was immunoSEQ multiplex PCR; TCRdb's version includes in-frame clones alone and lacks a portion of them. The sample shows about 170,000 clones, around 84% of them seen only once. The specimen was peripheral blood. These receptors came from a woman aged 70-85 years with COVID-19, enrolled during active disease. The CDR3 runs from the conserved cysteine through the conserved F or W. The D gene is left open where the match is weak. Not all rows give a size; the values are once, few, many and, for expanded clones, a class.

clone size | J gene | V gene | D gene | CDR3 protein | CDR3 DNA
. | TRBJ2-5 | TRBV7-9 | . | CASSSTEKETQYF | TGTGCCAGCAGCTCGACAGAGAAAGAGACCCAGTACTTC
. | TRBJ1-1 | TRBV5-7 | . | CASSLIRVNTEAFF | TGTGCCAGCAGCTTGATCCGGGTGAACACTGAAGCTTTCTTT
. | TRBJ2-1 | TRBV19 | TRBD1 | CASRVGTGSYNEQFF | TGTGCCAGTAGAGTTGGGACAGGGTCCTACAATGAGCAGTTCTTC
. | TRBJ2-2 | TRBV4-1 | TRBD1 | CASSEGAFGELFF | TGCGCCAGCAGCGAGGGGGCTTTCGGGGAGCTGTTTTTT
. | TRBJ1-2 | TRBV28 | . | CASRTAFIYGYTF | TGTGCCAGCAGGACAGCTTTCATCTATGGCTACACCTTC
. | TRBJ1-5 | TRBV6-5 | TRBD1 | CASSNRDSSQHF | TGTGCCAGCAGTAACCGGGACAGTTCCCAGCATTTT
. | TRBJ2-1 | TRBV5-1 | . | CASSMRSDNEQFF | TGCGCCAGCAGCATGCGGAGTGACAATGAGCAGTTCTTC
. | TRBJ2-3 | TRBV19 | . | CASSIRTDTSTDTQYF | TGTGCCAGTAGTATCCGGACAGATACTAGCACAGATACGCAGTATTTT
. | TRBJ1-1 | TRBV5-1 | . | CASSSGGAGTEAFF | TGCGCCAGCAGCTCCGGAGGGGCCGGCACTGAAGCTTTCTTT
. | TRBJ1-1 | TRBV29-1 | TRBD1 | CSGAVGGMNTEAFF | TGCAGTGGGGCGGTAGGGGGCATGAACACTGAAGCTTTCTTT
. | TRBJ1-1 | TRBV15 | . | CATSSGWTEAFF | TGTGCCACCAGCAGCGGGTGGACTGAAGCTTTCTTT
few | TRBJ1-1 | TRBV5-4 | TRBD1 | CASSGPGQTNTEAFF | TGTGCCAGCAGCGGACCGGGACAGACGAACACTGAAGCTTTCTTT
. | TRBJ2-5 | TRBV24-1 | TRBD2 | CATSDLRSGRAETQYF | TGTGCCACCAGTGATTTGCGAAGCGGGAGGGCTGAGACCCAGTACTTC
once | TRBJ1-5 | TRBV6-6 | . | CASSPGHKNQPQHF | TGTGCCAGCAGTCCGGGACATAAGAATCAGCCCCAGCATTTT
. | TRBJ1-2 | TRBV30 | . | CAWSSGSTYGYTF | TGTGCCTGGAGTTCCGGTTCCACGTATGGCTACACCTTC
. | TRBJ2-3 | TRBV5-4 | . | CASSSRTISTDTQYF | TGTGCCAGCAGCTCCCGAACTATAAGCACAGATACGCAGTATTTT
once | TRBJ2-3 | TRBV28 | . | CASGTQSTDTQYF | TGTGCCAGCGGTACGCAGAGCACAGATACGCAGTATTTT
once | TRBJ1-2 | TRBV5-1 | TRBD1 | CASSLRLDRTGGDGYTF | TGCGCCAGCAGCTTAAGGTTAGATCGGACAGGGGGAGATGGCTACACCTTC
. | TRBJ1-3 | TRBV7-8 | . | CASSLAEIFSGNTIYF | TGTGCCAGCAGCTTAGCGGAGATCTTCTCTGGAAACACCATATATTTT
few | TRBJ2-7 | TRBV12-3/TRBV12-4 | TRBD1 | CASSRQGYEQYF | TGTGCCAGCAGTCGACAGGGCTACGAGCAGTACTTC
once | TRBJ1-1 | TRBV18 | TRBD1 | CASSPPTGLSTEAFF | TGTGCCAGCTCACCACCGACAGGGCTGAGCACTGAAGCTTTCTTT
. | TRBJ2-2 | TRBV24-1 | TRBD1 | CATSETGGENTGELFF | TGTGCCACCAGTGAGACAGGGGGAGAGAACACCGGGGAGCTGTTTTTT
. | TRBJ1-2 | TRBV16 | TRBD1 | CASSQSMAPGGPNYGYTF | TGTGCCAGCAGCCAAAGTATGGCGCCAGGGGGTCCTAACTATGGCTACACCTTC
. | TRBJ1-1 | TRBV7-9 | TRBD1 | CASFRTGERNTEAFF | TGTGCCAGCTTTCGGACAGGGGAGAGGAACACTGAAGCTTTCTTT
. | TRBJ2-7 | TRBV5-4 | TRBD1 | CASSLVGQGYEQYF | TGTGCCAGCAGCTTGGTGGGACAGGGGTACGAGCAGTACTTC
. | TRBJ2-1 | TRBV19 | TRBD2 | CASSISWGSGRDNEQFF | TGTGCCAGTAGTATCTCCTGGGGGAGCGGGAGGGACAATGAGCAGTTCTTC
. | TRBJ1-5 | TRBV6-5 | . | CASSGGQPQHF | TGTGCCAGCAGCGGCGGTCAGCCCCAGCATTTT
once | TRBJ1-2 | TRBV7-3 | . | CASSPQGSDYGYTF | TGTGCCAGCAGCCCGCAGGGTTCGGACTATGGCTACACCTTC
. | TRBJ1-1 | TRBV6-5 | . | CAGSSAGGTEAFF | TGTGCCGGATCGTCGGCGGGCGGCACTGAAGCTTTCTTT
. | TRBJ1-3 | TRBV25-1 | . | CASSKGAGNTIYF | TGTGCCAGCAGTAAGGGGGCTGGAAACACCATATATTTT
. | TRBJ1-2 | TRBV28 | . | CASSGGALYGYTF | TGTGCCAGCAGTGGTGGGGCCCTCTATGGCTACACCTTC
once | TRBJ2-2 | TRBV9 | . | CASSVFRPTETGELFF | TGTGCCAGCAGCGTTTTCCGGCCGACAGAGACCGGGGAGCTGTTTTTT
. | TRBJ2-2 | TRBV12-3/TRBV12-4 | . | CASTLFNTGELFF | TGTGCCAGCACTCTCTTTAACACCGGGGAGCTGTTTTTT
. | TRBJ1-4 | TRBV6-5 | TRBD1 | CASQPGQSNEKLFF | TGTGCCAGTCAGCCGGGACAGAGTAATGAAAAACTGTTTTTT
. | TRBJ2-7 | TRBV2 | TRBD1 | CASRIYGTELYEQYF | TGTGCCAGCAGAATTTACGGGACAGAGTTATACGAGCAGTACTTC
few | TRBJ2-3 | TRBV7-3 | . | CASSSQATDTQYF | TGTGCCAGCAGCTCACAGGCCACAGATACGCAGTATTTT
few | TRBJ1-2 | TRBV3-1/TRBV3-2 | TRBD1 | CASSHAGTDPLGYTF | TGTGCCAGCAGCCACGCCGGGACAGACCCGTTGGGCTACACCTTC
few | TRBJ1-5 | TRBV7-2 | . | CASSLDPQAQHF | TGTGCCAGCAGCTTAGACCCGCAGGCCCAGCATTTT
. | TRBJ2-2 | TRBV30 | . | CAWSPLTTGTGELFF | TGTGCCTGGAGCCCATTAACCACGGGCACCGGGGAGCTGTTTTTT
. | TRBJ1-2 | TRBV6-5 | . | CASPDSRANYGYTF | TGTGCCAGCCCGGATTCCAGGGCTAACTATGGCTACACCTTC
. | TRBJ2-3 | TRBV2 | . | CASSELGVGTDTQYF | TGTGCCAGCAGTGAACTCGGGGTCGGCACAGATACGCAGTATTTT
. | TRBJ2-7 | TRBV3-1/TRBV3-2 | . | CASSPLWAYEQYF | TGTGCCAGCAGCCCCCTCTGGGCATACGAGCAGTACTTC
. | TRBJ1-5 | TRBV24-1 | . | CATRSTPGNQPQHF | TGTGCCACCAGATCTACCCCGGGGAATCAGCCCCAGCATTTT
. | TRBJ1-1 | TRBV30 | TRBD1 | CACIDDRGEITEAFF | TGTGCCTGTATCGACGACAGGGGAGAAATCACTGAAGCTTTCTTT
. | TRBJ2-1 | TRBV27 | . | CASNTAAYNEQFF | TGTGCCAGCAACACCGCGGCCTACAATGAGCAGTTCTTC
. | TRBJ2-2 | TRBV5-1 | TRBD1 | CASSRQGVVGELFF | TGCGCCAGCTCGCGGCAGGGGGTTGTCGGGGAGCTGTTTTTT
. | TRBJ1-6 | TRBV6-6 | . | CASTPLAATYNSPLHF | TGTGCCAGCACCCCACTGGCAGCGACCTATAATTCACCCCTCCACTTT
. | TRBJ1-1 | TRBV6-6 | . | CASILQLNTEAFF | TGTGCCAGCATCTTACAGCTGAATACTGAAGCTTTCTTT
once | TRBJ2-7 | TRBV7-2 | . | CASSLTSPNHEQYF | TGTGCCAGCAGCTTAACTAGCCCGAACCACGAGCAGTACTTC
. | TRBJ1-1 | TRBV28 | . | CASSPPGGGKTEAFF | TGTGCCAGCAGCCCCCCTGGGGGGGGCAAGACTGAAGCTTTCTTT
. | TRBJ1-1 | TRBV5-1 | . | CASSLVESTEAFF | TGCGCCAGCAGCTTGGTAGAGAGCACTGAAGCTTTCTTT